The 20 T cell receptor beta chains listed next were all sequenced from one sample in a study of Ad26.COV2.S vaccination and SARS-CoV-2 variants. Treatment described: some 19 received Ad26.COV2.S at low or high dose, single or two shots; several received placebo; per-sample allocation not given. At day 63 after the first vaccine or placebo injection, samples were drawn. Assay: immunoSEQ multiplex PCR; the TCRdb copy retains only in-frame clones and omits some. The data contain about 350,000 clones, roughly 84% of them singletons. This specimen was peripheral blood, taken in a trial of Ad26.COV2.S vaccine versus placebo. These receptors originate from a person aged 18-60 years who received the Ad26.COV2.S COVID-19 vaccine or a placebo.

The chain joins TRBV5-1 to TRBJ1-3, with D tentatively TRBD1 (5 bases). V lost 5 bases and J lost 3, with 18 bases in between. The CDR3 has 16 residues. CDR1 and CDR2 from the germline V gene are SGHRS and YFSETQ. Here the CDR3 reads CASRPQPGQGGNTIYF. The CDR3 region has the DNA TGCGCCAGCAGGCCCCAGCCGGGGCAGGGTGGAAACACCATATATTTT.

This clone was observed many times. The sample holds other DNA sequences that translate to the same CDR3. This chain connects TRBV7-9 to TRBJ2-3; the match to TRBD1 covers 9 bases. The J segment lost 3 bases and the V segment lost 5 bases, leaving 12 bases of the junction unmatched. CDR1 and CDR2 (germline): SEHNR, FQNEAQ (reference sequence). The CDR3 contains 17 residues. CDR3 amino acids: CASSPLLGQGTTDTQYF. The DNA of the CDR3 is TGTGCCAGCAGCCCCCTTTTGGGACAGGGAACGACAGATACGCAGTATTTT. The whole variable domain, filled in from reference TRBV7-9 and TRBJ2-3, reads DTGVSQNPRHKITKRGQNVTFRCDPISEHNRLYWYRQTLGQGPEFLTYFQNEAQLEKSRLLSDRFSAERPKGSFSTLEIQRTEQGDSAMYLCASSPLLGQGTTDTQYFGPGTRLTVL.

V gene TRBV6-4 combines with J gene TRBJ2-2; D possibly uses TRBD1 or TRBD2 (5 bases each). CDR1 and CDR2 (germline): MRHNA, SNTAGT. The CDR3 has 14 residues. V was clipped by 6 bases and J by 4 bases, with 12 bases between them. In DNA form, the CDR3 reads TGTGCCAGCAGACCGGGACGGATCACCGGGGAGCTGTTTTTT. This translates into CASRPGRITGELFF.

In its sample, this clone was seen once. The chain couples TRBV5-4 to TRBJ1-6; 12 nucleotides agree with TRBD1. Germline trimming cut 4 bases from V and 7 bases from J; bases unmatched to any gene: 6. The CDR3 totals 16 residues. The V gene's germline CDR1 is SGHNT and CDR2 YYREEE (reference sequence). CDR3 DNA sequence: TGTGCCAGCAGCACGGGACAGGGGGCAACGAATTCACCCCTCCACTTT. It codes for CASSTGQGATNSPLHF.

The chain uses TRBV5-1 and TRBJ1-1; D gene uncertain. The V and J ends lost 2 bases and 1 base respectively, with 15 bases between them. Germline V CDR1 and CDR2: SGHRS, YFSETQ. This CDR3 spans 16 amino acids. The CDR3: CASSLLPPTGNTEAFF. The CDR3 nucleotides are TGCGCCAGCAGCTTACTGCCCCCGACGGGGAACACTGAAGCTTTCTTT.

This rearrangement joins TRBV20-1 to TRBJ2-7; D call uncertain. The V and J ends lost 3 bases and 3 bases respectively, with 18 bases between them. The CDR3 is 15 residues long. The germline V gene encodes CDR1 DFQATT and CDR2 SNEGSKA (reference sequence). The CDR3 DNA is TGCAGTGCTAGTCGTGTCGTCACGGTGGGCTACGAGCAGTACTTC. Its translation: CSASRVVTVGYEQYF.

This clone has just one count. Mismatch with germline at one junction end may stem from a read error. This sequence joins TRBV5-6 and TRBJ2-1, with 9 bases identical to TRBD1. The V gene's germline CDR1 is SGHDT and CDR2 YYEEEE. The CDR3 has 13 residues. The CDR3 coding sequence is TGTGCCAGCAGCTTAGCTCCGGGACAGGGAAGTATCTTC. Protein product: CASSLAPGQGSIF.

The CDR3 DNA follows: TGTGCCAGCAGTTTAGGTCAGATCTACGAGCAGTACTTC. Translation gives CASSLGQIYEQYF. This chain links TRBV12-3 or TRBV12-4 with TRBJ2-7; no clear D. V lost 1 base and J lost 3, with 7 bases in between. The CDR3 is made up of 13 amino acids.

This chain connects TRBV27 to TRBJ1-5; TRBD1 agrees at 7 bases. CDR3 length equals 15 residues. Germline V CDR1 and CDR2: MNHEY, SMNVEV (reference sequence). V shed 6 bases and J 2 bases; nucleotides not matched to a gene: 7. CDR3 amino acids: CASRSQGDGNQPQHF. CDR3 in DNA: TGTGCCAGCAGAAGCCAGGGGGACGGCAATCAGCCCCAGCATTTT.

This chain links TRBV3-1 (or the pseudogene TRBV3-2) with TRBJ2-6; D is uncertain. The CDR3 consists of 17 residues. Germline CDR1 reads LGHDT; CDR2 reads YNNKEL (reference sequence). V lost 1 base, J lost 4 bases, and 14 bases lay in between. The CDR3 sequence is CASSQGTARSGANVLTF. CDR3 sequence (DNA): TGTGCCAGCAGCCAAGGGACGGCCCGCTCCGGGGCCAACGTCCTGACTTTC.

The J gene is TRBJ1-1, the V gene TRBV5-1, with D maybe TRBD1 (6 bases). Germline-derived CDR1 and CDR2 are SGHRS and YFSETQ. V lost 0 bases and J lost 2, with 11 bases in between. This CDR3 comprises 15 residues. The DNA for the CDR3 is TGCGCCAGCAGCTTGGGAGAAGGGGGTAACACTGAAGCTTTCTTT. Protein: CASSLGEGGNTEAFF. The full variable domain, rest sourced from reference TRBV5-1 and TRBJ1-1, is KAGVTQTPRYLIKTRGQQVTLSCSPISGHRSVSWYQQTPGQGLQFLFEYFSETQRNKGNFPGRFSGRQFSNSRSEMNVSTLELGDSALYLCASSLGEGGNTEAFFGQGTRLTVV.

The rearrangement links TRBV6-6 to TRBJ2-1, with 8 bases fitting TRBD2. Germline CDR1 and CDR2: MNHNY and SVGAGI (reference sequence). The CDR3 consists of 17 residues. V shed 5 bases, J shed 0 bases, and the junction held 9 bases outside the gene matches. CDR3 DNA sequence: TGTGCCAGCAGTCTGATGGCGGGGGGAAGCTCCTACAATGAGCAGTTCTTC. It specifies CASSLMAGGSSYNEQFF.

The table lists this clone with a few counts. The chain has TRBV28 and TRBJ1-2; D uncertain. The germline CDR1 and CDR2 sequences are MDHEN and SYDVKM. Trimming removed 2 bases at V and 9 bases at J, with 10 bases between. There are 12 residues in the CDR3. CDR3: CASSLKDGRYTF. Written as DNA, the CDR3 is TGTGCCAGCAGTTTAAAGGACGGGCGCTACACCTTC.

This chain connects TRBV3-1 (or the pseudogene TRBV3-2) to TRBJ2-2; 7 bases are a match to TRBD2. Germline lookup yields CDR1 LGHDT and CDR2 YNNKEL (reference sequence). Germline trimming cut 3 bases from V and 1 base from J; bases unmatched to any gene: 8. The CDR3 covers 17 residues. The CDR3 region has the DNA TGTGCCAGCAGCCACCACGGGGGGACGGAGAACACCGGGGAGCTGTTTTTT. This sequence encodes CASSHHGGTENTGELFF.

The chain links TRBV11-2 to TRBJ2-6; D may be TRBD2 (5 bases). Germline CDR1 SGHAT, CDR2 FQNNGV. V lost 2 bases to trimming and J lost 3 bases, with 14 bases between them. The CDR3 contains 17 residues. The CDR3 bases are TGTGCCAGCAGCTTAATGCCAGGACTGGTTGGGGCCAACGTCCTGACTTTC. Its protein is CASSLMPGLVGANVLTF.

J is TRBJ2-3 and V is TRBV27; D remains unclear. CDR3 size: 13 residues. CDR1 and CDR2 from the germline V gene are MNHEY and SMNVEV (reference sequence). V shed 3 bases and J shed 1 base, with 5 bases lying between them. CDR3 protein: CASSFWGTDTQYF. The CDR3 nucleotides are TGTGCCAGCAGTTTTTGGGGCACAGATACGCAGTATTTT.

The chain carries TRBV7-2 and TRBJ2-2; 7 bases are a match to TRBD2. Germline-derived CDR1 and CDR2 are SGHTA and FQGNSA. V lost 1 base and J lost 4; bases outside the gene matches: 3. There are 15 residues in the CDR3. The DNA for the CDR3 is TGTGCCAGCAGCTTAGTGGGGGGGTTCACCGGGGAGCTGTTTTTT. This encodes CASSLVGGFTGELFF.

This chain links TRBV11-2 with TRBJ2-7; no definite D call. From germline, CDR1 is SGHAT and CDR2 FQNNGV. The CDR3 spans 16 residues. Deletions cut 5 bases from V and 3 bases from J, with 20 bases between. This CDR3 reads CASSPLRSVRYYEQYF. The CDR3, as DNA: TGTGCCAGCAGCCCCCTTAGGTCCGTGAGATACTACGAGCAGTACTTC.

The rearrangement joins TRBV6-5 to TRBJ2-3; D remains ambiguous. Germline assignment: CDR1 MNHEY and CDR2 SVGAGI. Between the trimmed V and J ends, which lost 2 bases and 0 bases, there was a span of 9 bases. The CDR3 contains 15 residues. In DNA, the CDR3 is TGTGCCAGCAGTTACCGGAGTTCTAGCACAGATACGCAGTATTTT. Protein product: CASSYRSSSTDTQYF.

The rearrangement joins TRBV7-2 to TRBJ1-2; tentative D call: TRBD1 (5 bases). Trimming took off 5 bases at V and 3 bases at J, with 19 bases between the two ends. The CDR3 contains 16 residues. Germline lookup yields CDR1 SGHTA and CDR2 FQGNSA. The CDR3 bases are TGTGCCAGCAGCCTAACCTCCCAGGGCCATGACTATGGCTACACCTTC. It codes for CASSLTSQGHDYGYTF.